The source of this T cell receptor beta chain is a study of cytomegalovirus exposure and HLA in healthy donors. The study's findings and limits: TCR beta V- and J-gene trimming, according to a later analysis, was linked to a missense DCLRE1C variant.

In regard to this clone: Its antigen is as yet unknown.

Germline V gives CDR1 MNHEY, CDR2 SMNVEV (reference sequence). The V gene lost 7 bases and the J gene lost 0 bases, with 19 bases spanning the gap. This CDR3 contains 16 residues. Primers: 60 Vbeta forward and 13 Jbeta reverse. Sequenced by immunoSEQ multiplex PCR; TCRdb stores in-frame clones only, minus some. The data hold 150,000 to 200,000 clones, with about 90% observed a single time. The gene calls are TRBV27 and TRBJ2-7, with D hard to call. Input material: PBMCs. The sequence was collected from a girl in the first two years of life in good health and CMV-seronegative. CDR3 region: CASISKPLYGSYEQYF. In DNA, the CDR3 is TGTGCCAGCATCTCAAAACCGTTGTACGGCTCCTACGAGCAGTACTTC.